Listed here are 29 T cell receptor beta chains from one sample, sequenced in a study of OX40 agonist ivuxolimab in advanced cancers. Profiling relied on immunoSEQ multiplex PCR, and the TCRdb table lists in-frame clones only, not all of them. Among about 24,000 clones listed, just over 90% were seen once. This sample comprised CD4+ or CD8+ T cells sorted from blood, obtained in a trial of the OX40 agonist ivuxolimab. These TCRs come from an adult with an advanced solid tumor such as melanoma, head and neck, liver or kidney cancer.

J is TRBJ1-2 and V is TRBV9; the D is unclear. Germline V gene data show CDR1 as SGDLS and CDR2 as YYNGEE. The ends were cut back, 0 bases at V and 8 bases at J, with 11 bases in the middle. The CDR3 covers 13 residues. The CDR3 region has the DNA TGTGCCAGCAGCGTAGAGGCGGGTTACGGCTACACCTTC. Its translation is CASSVEAGYGYTF.

The genes are TRBV19 and TRBJ1-2; D might be TRBD1 (5 bases). CDR1 is LNHDA, CDR2 SQIVND, per germline (reference sequence). The CDR3 consists of 15 residues. V dropped 2 bases and J dropped 6 bases, with 16 bases sitting between them. The CDR3 DNA is TGTGCCAGTAGTATACCCGGGCGCCGGGGCCATGGCTACACCTTC. Its translation: CASSIPGRRGHGYTF.

The J gene is TRBJ2-5, the V gene TRBV4-1; TRBD1 matches at 11 bases. The last part of the DNA fits TRBJ2-7 better; the J call may be wrong. The CDR3 is made up of 15 amino acids. CDR1 is MGHRA and CDR2 is YSYEKL in the germline V gene. This CDR3 reads CASSHWTGGTYEQYF. The CDR3 DNA sequence: TGCGCCAGCAGCCATTGGACAGGGGGCACCTACGAGCAGTACTTC.

The chain joins TRBV15 to TRBJ2-1; TRBD2 matches at 8 bases. CDR1 is LNHNV and CDR2 is YYDKDF in the germline V gene (reference sequence). CDR3 length: 17 residues. V lost 3 bases to trimming and J lost 5 bases; unmatched junction nucleotides: 12. The CDR3 DNA follows: TGTGCCACCAGCAGTAGGATGGGGACTAGAAACCACAATGAGCAGTTCTTC. Its translation is CATSSRMGTRNHNEQFF.

The chain uses TRBV7-9 and TRBJ2-7; 12 bases are shared with TRBD2. The CDR3 has 16 residues. Trimming cost V 1 base and J 6 bases; bases outside gene matches: 7. Per germline, CDR1 SEHNR and CDR2 FQNEAQ (reference sequence). The CDR3 coding sequence is TGTGCCAGCAGCTTAGGGACGACTAGCGGGAGCGTCGAGCAGTACTTC. Its translation: CASSLGTTSGSVEQYF.

J is TRBJ2-3 and V is TRBV5-1, with a weak D call TRBD1 (6 bases). The germline V and J ends were trimmed by 2 bases and 2 bases, with 18 bases remaining between them. CDR3 length equals 17 residues. Per the germline V gene, CDR1 is SGHRS and CDR2 is YFSETQ. The CDR3 DNA sequence: TGCGCCAGCAGCTTTACCCGGACAGAGGCCTTCACAGATACGCAGTATTTT. It yields the protein CASSFTRTEAFTDTQYF.

This chain connects TRBV12-5 to TRBJ2-2, with TRBD2 matching 7 bases. The CDR3 covers 20 residues. Trimming at V came to 1 base and at J to 1 base, leaving 15 bases not matched to a gene. Germline V CDR1 and CDR2: LGHNT, FRNRAP. This chain's CDR3 is CASGLGTATSSLRNTGELFF. In DNA form, the CDR3 reads TGTGCTAGTGGTTTGGGGACGGCGACTAGCTCCCTACGGAACACCGGGGAGCTGTTTTTT.

This clone was picked up one time. The rearrangement links TRBV4-1 to TRBJ2-5, with D possibly TRBD1 on 6 matching bases. Germline values: CDR1 MGHRA, CDR2 YSYEKL. The CDR3 covers 15 residues. V lost 0 bases, J lost 1 base, and 9 bases lay in between. Here the CDR3 reads CASSQDQGPQETQYF. The CDR3, as DNA: TGCGCCAGCAGCCAAGATCAGGGGCCCCAAGAGACCCAGTACTTC.

This chain joins TRBV7-6 and TRBJ2-7, with 12 bases fitting TRBD2. V lost 3 bases to trimming and J lost 9 bases; unmatched junction nucleotides: 6. CDR1 is SGHVS, CDR2 FNYEAQ, per germline. The CDR3 contains 14 residues. In DNA, the CDR3 is TGTGCCAGCAGCTTCGGGACTAGCGGGCGAGGGCAGTACTTC. Amino acids: CASSFGTSGRGQYF.

The V and J genes are TRBV19 and TRBJ1-5, with 7 bases matching TRBD1. V lost 7 bases to trimming and J lost 6 bases; unmatched junction nucleotides: 9. Germline assignment: CDR1 LNHDA and CDR2 SQIVND (reference sequence). The CDR3 extends over 14 amino acids. CDR3 in amino acids: CASTRDRESQPQHF. The CDR3 coding sequence is TGTGCCAGTACCCGTGACAGGGAAAGTCAGCCCCAGCATTTT.

The V and J genes are TRBV5-1 and TRBJ2-7; tentative D call: TRBD2 (5 bases). This CDR3 contains 14 residues. Looked up from germline, CDR1 is SGHRS and CDR2 is YFSETQ. V lost 5 bases to trimming and J lost 3 bases, with 15 bases between them. This CDR3 reads CASSSGPGDYEQYF. The CDR3 bases are TGCGCCAGCAGTTCCGGGCCCGGGGACTACGAGCAGTACTTC.

This clone was seen once. The chain carries TRBV28 and TRBJ2-3, with D perhaps given as TRBD1 or TRBD2 (7 bases each). Deletions cut 8 bases from V and 9 bases from J, with 27 bases between. The CDR3 has 16 amino acids. From germline, CDR1 is MDHEN and CDR2 SYDVKM. The DNA for the CDR3 is TGTGCCAGCTTGGGAGGGGACTACCCATCAGGGGGGACGCAGTATTTT. This gives the protein CASLGGDYPSGGTQYF.

This chain joins TRBV18 and TRBJ1-1; D possibly corresponds to TRBD1 (6 bases). The CDR3 spans 18 residues. Germline assignment: CDR1 KGHSH and CDR2 LQKENI. V lost 4 bases and J lost 4, with 25 bases in between. The CDR3, as DNA: TGTGCCAGCTCACGACCCTTGGGGGGGCAAGGATCGGTCACTGAAGCTTTCTTT. Translated, it gives CASSRPLGGQGSVTEAFF.

The chain has TRBV7-8 and TRBJ2-2; D might be TRBD1 or TRBD2, each matching 5 bases. The germline V gene encodes CDR1 SGHVS and CDR2 FQNEAQ. The CDR3 spans 15 residues. V lost 6 bases and J 1 base, leaving 12 bases between the germline ends. In nucleotides, the CDR3 is TGTGCCAGCAGTCAATGGGGGATGAACACCGGGGAGCTGTTTTTT. This codes for CASSQWGMNTGELFF.

CDR3 loop: CASGKKSGGISPYNEQFF. The CDR3, as DNA: TGTGCCAGCGGAAAAAAGTCAGGGGGGATATCCCCCTACAATGAGCAGTTCTTC. V gene TRBV11-2 combines with J gene TRBJ2-1, with D possibly matching TRBD1 (7 bases). Trimming took 8 bases from V and 2 from J, leaving 25 bases between them. Looked up from germline, CDR1 is SGHAT and CDR2 is FQNNGV. The CDR3 totals 18 residues.

The rearrangement joins TRBV4-3 to TRBJ2-7, with TRBD1 as a possible D gene (6 bases). Germline V lookup: CDR1 LGHNA, CDR2 YSLEER. V lost 2 bases and J 2 bases, leaving 16 bases between the germline ends. The CDR3 length is 16 residues. For the CDR3, the DNA is TGCGCCAGCAGCCAAAGCTCGACAGGTGGGGCCTACGAGCAGTACTTC. Translated: CASSQSSTGGAYEQYF.

V and J are TRBV5-1 and TRBJ1-2; D gene uncertain. Germline values: CDR1 SGHRS, CDR2 YFSETQ. The CDR3 is 13 residues long. V dropped 0 bases and J dropped 7 bases, with 10 bases sitting between them. DNA for the CDR3: TGCGCCAGCAGCTTGGCCGACGGTTTTGGCTACACCTTC. This gives the protein CASSLADGFGYTF.

The V call is TRBV2, the J call TRBJ2-2; 9 bases match TRBD2. CDR1 and CDR2 (germline): SNHLY, FYNNEI. The length of the CDR3 is 15 residues. Unmatched junction bases numbered 7, after V lost 7 bases and J lost 4 bases. CDR3 DNA: TGTGCCAGCACATTAGCGGGAGCTCGCACCGGGGAGCTGTTTTTT. Protein sequence: CASTLAGARTGELFF.

The J gene is TRBJ2-3, the V gene TRBV9; 11 bases align to TRBD2. This CDR3 comprises 17 residues. In germline, CDR1 is SGDLS, CDR2 YYNGEE. V lost 5 bases to trimming and J lost 1 base; unmatched junction nucleotides: 9. CDR3 amino acids: CASSYPLAGAGTDTQYF. The CDR3, as DNA: TGTGCCAGCAGTTACCCACTAGCGGGAGCGGGCACAGATACGCAGTATTTT.

The chain links TRBV5-1 to TRBJ2-3, with D possibly TRBD1 on 5 matching bases. CDR3 size: 14 residues. Germline-derived CDR1 and CDR2 are SGHRS and YFSETQ. Trimming pared 7 bases from V and 0 bases from J, leaving 12 bases between. The CDR3: CASHQGLSTDTQYF. CDR3 DNA: TGCGCCAGCCATCAGGGATTGAGCACAGATACGCAGTATTTT. Full variable domain (rest looked up from reference TRBV5-1 and TRBJ2-3): KAGVTQTPRYLIKTRGQQVTLSCSPISGHRSVSWYQQTPGQGLQFLFEYFSETQRNKGNFPGRFSGRQFSNSRSEMNVSTLELGDSALYLCASHQGLSTDTQYFGPGTRLTVL.

The V and J genes are TRBV10-1 and TRBJ2-6, with unresolved D. Germline-derived CDR1 and CDR2 are WNHNN and SYGVQD (reference sequence). Trimming removed 3 bases at V and 5 bases at J, with 20 bases between. This CDR3 contains 18 residues. CDR3 region: CASSDGKDAQSRANVLTF. CDR3 sequence (DNA): TGCGCCAGCAGTGACGGCAAAGACGCACAAAGTCGGGCCAACGTCCTGACTTTC.

The V gene is TRBV18, the J gene TRBJ2-7, with 11 bases fitting TRBD1. Looked up from germline, CDR1 is KGHSH and CDR2 is LQKENI. V was pared by 3 bases and J by 0 bases, with 19 bases of the junction left unmatched. The CDR3 length is 21 residues. CDR3 in amino acids: CASSPGSLSRDRGIYSYEQYF. DNA of the CDR3: TGTGCCAGCTCACCGGGTTCTCTGTCCCGGGACAGGGGGATCTACTCCTACGAGCAGTACTTC.

The chain uses TRBV9 and TRBJ1-5, with a weak D call TRBD1 (6 bases). V was clipped by 4 bases and J by 7 bases, with 15 bases between them. This CDR3 contains 14 residues. Germline CDR1 is SGDLS and CDR2 is YYNGEE. CDR3 coding DNA: TGTGCCAGCAGCCCTACAGGGTTTGGCCAGCCCCAGCATTTT. This translates into CASSPTGFGQPQHF.

This chain joins TRBV29-1 and TRBJ1-2; no firm D call. With 4 bases removed from V and 0 bases from J, the gap between germline ends came to 9 bases. Germline CDR1 and CDR2: SQVTM and ANQGSEA. CDR3 length equals 13 residues. In nucleotides, the CDR3 is TGCAGCGTTGTAATGGGGACTAACTATGGCTACACCTTC. Translation: CSVVMGTNYGYTF.

The V and J genes are TRBV2 and TRBJ2-1; 9 bases are shared with TRBD2. Germline lookup yields CDR1 SNHLY and CDR2 FYNNEI. The CDR3 is made up of 13 amino acids. J gave up 8 bases and V 5 bases, and 4 bases lay outside the gene matches. The DNA for the CDR3 is TGTGCCAGCAGTTTAGCGGGGGAGGATGAGCAGTTCTTC. Residues: CASSLAGEDEQFF.

The chain joins TRBV28 to TRBJ2-1; TRBD1 matches 7 bases. J gave up 5 bases and V 7 bases, and 5 bases lay outside the gene matches. Germline V gene sequence: CDR1 MDHEN, CDR2 SYDVKM. The CDR3 is 13 amino acids. The CDR3 here is CASTGDSHNEQFF. CDR3 in DNA: TGTGCCAGCACCGGGGACAGTCACAATGAGCAGTTCTTC.

The rearrangement links TRBV9 to TRBJ1-2; the D is unclear. V was cut by 3 bases and J by 2 bases, with 20 bases left in between. Germline CDR1 and CDR2: SGDLS and YYNGEE. This CDR3 is 17 amino acids long. As DNA, the CDR3 is TGTGCCAGCAGCGGAAAGGCCTTCGAAGCTATCAACTATGGCTACACCTTC. This sequence encodes CASSGKAFEAINYGYTF.

The gene calls are TRBV29-1 and TRBJ1-4; D possibly corresponds to TRBD1 (5 bases). V shed 3 bases and J shed 7 bases, with 12 bases lying between them. The CDR3 covers 13 residues. Per the germline V gene, CDR1 is SQVTM and CDR2 is ANQGSEA. This CDR3 is CSVDSQGGEKLFF. CDR3 nucleotide sequence: TGCAGCGTTGATTCCCAGGGCGGTGAAAAACTGTTTTTT.

This clone was counted once. The rearrangement uses TRBV5-1 and TRBJ2-5, with D possibly being TRBD1 (5 bases). This CDR3 spans 14 amino acids. Trimming pared 4 bases from V and 0 bases from J, leaving 10 bases between. The germline CDR1 and CDR2 sequences are SGHRS and YFSETQ. In DNA, the CDR3 is TGCGCCAGCAGCCTATGGGGCGACCAAGAGACCCAGTACTTC. Translation gives CASSLWGDQETQYF. The whole variable domain, remainder taken from reference TRBV5-1 and TRBJ2-5, is KAGVTQTPRYLIKTRGQQVTLSCSPISGHRSVSWYQQTPGQGLQFLFEYFSETQRNKGNFPGRFSGRQFSNSRSEMNVSTLELGDSALYLCASSLWGDQETQYFGPGTRLLVL.